This T cell receptor (beta chain) was profiled in a study of cytomegalovirus exposure and HLA in healthy donors (dated by TCRdb to the late 2010s). Notes on the research overall: An earlier analysis of approximately 640 of the donors reported roughly 300 Gb of sequence data and approximately 110 million unique TCR beta sequences from roughly 200 million T cells. The later analysis used no new phenotypic data to find candidate immune exposures, relying instead on TCR beta sequences and their occurrence across donors. High-throughput TCR immunosequencing, statistical association of individual TCRs with disease status, and machine learning were combined to predict cytomegalovirus infection status. The study used immunosequencing to profile the T cell repertoires of approximately 640 subjects and linked those repertoires to cytomegalovirus serostatus. The study was designed to test whether signatures of past pathogen exposure could be identified by cataloging public T cell receptors. A handful of DR-DQ haplotypes were handled as single units for association and clustering because linkage in the cohort was strong. Across 398 genotyped donors of the cohort, an average of roughly 230,000 unique TCR beta nucleotide sequences per donor were sequenced, and approximately 17% of those sequences were non-productive. A later genetic analysis took genome-wide SNP genotypes for about three fifths of the 666 donors and used that subset as a discovery cohort. A later analysis re-examined previously published TCR beta repertoires from roughly 650 donors and added high-resolution HLA genotyping to investigate patterns of TCR occurrence. Typing coverage varied by locus: about 620-630 donors for A, B, C, DRB1 and DQB1; some 520 for DQA1; 600 to 610 for DPA1; about 450 for DPB1. All discovery cohort repertoires had been generated using a single sequencing platform. Besides the first cohort of under 700 subjects, a separate validation cohort made up of about 120 different subjects was used. In an earlier analysis of a few hundred of the donors, high-throughput TCR beta sequencing was used to judge whether each TCR beta V gene segment behaved as functional or pseudogenic. An early release that covered 500 to 800 HLA-typed donors contained about 290 gigabases of sequencing data and roughly 84 million unique TCR sequences. Donor age, sex, ethnicity and CMV serostatus were compiled alongside the repertoire data. HLA typing covered class I and class II loci at four-digit resolution. The genetic ancestry cluster associated with self-reported Caucasian donors included roughly 84% of the 300 to 450 genotyped donors.

The cohort comprised 710 or so healthy bone marrow donors. At the time of sampling, all cohort members were nominally healthy, though unrecorded immune exposures were likely present. The donor tested CMV seropositive and was one of the 289 seropositive cohort members. A peripheral blood sample was provided by each donor, and peripheral blood mononuclear cells were used for TCR beta sequencing. Genomic DNA was extracted from the blood cell samples with the Qiagen DNeasy Blood Extraction Kit. CDR1 and CDR2, looked up from the germline V gene, are LGHNA and YSLEER. V lost 1 base and J lost 2 bases; the stretch between them is 12 bases long. The CDR3 starts with the cysteine, ends with the phenylalanine, and has 15 residues. Only the CDR3 DNA is retained, 45 bases long and in frame from the first base. On this clone: Which antigen it targets is not known.

Libraries were constructed by the immunoSEQ multiplex PCR assay. A mixture of 60 forward primers for TCR Vbeta segments and 13 reverse primers for TCR Jbeta segments was used in the multiplex PCR. A multiplex PCR assay on genomic DNA amplified the CDR3 region of rearranged TCR beta genes. The Illumina HiSeq System was used to sequence the amplified TCR beta libraries as 87-base-pair reads. In the paper's pipeline: A later analysis counted 75 million to 100 million unique TCR beta chains across the 666 repertoires, and some 11 million of these chains were shared by at least two donors. To remove PCR and sequencing errors, raw reads were error-corrected and collapsed into unique sequences using a nearest-neighbor algorithm that merged closely related sequences. To assign V, D and J gene segments, CDR3 sequences were aligned to IMGT reference sequences. For a sequence to be retained, a match of at least six nucleotides was required to both a V gene segment and a J gene segment. Rearrangements were classified as productive when the CDR3 lacked stop codons and remained in frame with V and J, and all other rearrangements were classified as non-productive. Following IMGT convention, CDR3 was defined as the stretch from the second conserved V-encoded cysteine up to the conserved J-encoded phenylalanine. The earlier analysis of more than 450 of the donors excluded sequences that lacked an unambiguous match to a single V gene segment. An earlier analysis of some 500 of the donors classified V segments as functional when productive rearrangements were above 56.7% and as segregating when the standard deviation between donors was above 5%. To diagnose cytomegalovirus status from the catalog of TCR beta chain sequences, a statistical classification framework was built. A later analysis assigned V and J genes by comparing TCR nucleotide sequences with IMGT/GENE-DB human TR gene sequences. In a later analysis, CDR3 sequences and most-parsimonious VDJ recombination scenarios were assigned using the TCRdist pipeline. In a later analysis, every TCR beta chain was defined by the combination of its CDR3 amino acid sequence and its V-gene family, and reads without a unique V-gene family were dropped. In a later analysis, around 650 highly shared, low-generation-probability nucleotide sequences were removed to address suspected cross-contamination and a sequencing artifact. For each public chain, a later analysis derived a clonal expansion index from normalized ranks of inferred template counts within each repertoire. In a later analysis, generation probabilities were computed with a VDJ recombination model fitted to out-of-frame rearrangements, and the resulting probabilities were checked against IGoR. In a later analysis, TCR-TCR, TCR-HLA and TCR-CMV co-occurrence was scored with hypergeometric tests, and a repertoire-size bias correction was applied to TCR pairs. To estimate false discovery rates, a later analysis permuted the HLA or CMV assignments 20 times. In a later analysis, co-occurring TCRs were grouped with DBSCAN, and TCRdist sequence similarity was added when clustering was performed within HLA-allele-positive subsets. Repertoires with fewer than 30,000 or more than 120,000 public chains were left out of co-occurrence clustering, as were about five repertoires with anomalous nucleotide sharing. Drawn from immuneACCESS, this table holds only the in-frame rearrangements with V and J called that TCRdb kept. Clones are partly lost; checked studies trace under half to an unresolved V gene and leave the rest unexplained. Clonal size and the V and J genes are those of that table, whereas D and trimming came from the DNA. This sample's table lists over 30,000 clones. Over 4% of the sample goes to the ten largest clones.

Study-wide conclusions, independent of this receptor: Some IMGT-functional V segments, including TRBV6-2 and TRBV6-3, could not be distinguished by the 87-base-pair reads and were therefore excluded. Cytomegalovirus status was reported to be diagnosed by the classifier with high specificity and sensitivity in both the original and validation cohorts. Because counts were too low, around 18 rarely observed V segments, including chromosome 9 orphons, were left out of the earlier analysis of 587 of the donors. In a later analysis, HLA-associated TCR beta chains were found to be more clonally expanded and to have lower generation probabilities than equally common non-associated chains. Because HLA typing was unavailable for some donors at each locus, only the typed subset was used in association tests. Broadly in line with IMGT annotations, most TCR beta V segments showed up in productive rearrangements about 87% or about 30% of the time in an earlier analysis of 587 of the donors. V-gene and J-gene trimming of TCR beta chains was associated with a missense DCLRE1C variant in a later genetic analysis, and the association was replicated in an independent cohort. Assigning TCR associations to individual alleles was difficult when HLA alleles, especially DR and DQ, strongly co-occurred. According to a later analysis, most CMV-associated TCR beta chains appeared to be HLA-restricted, and the HLA associations seemed to be driven largely by CMV exposure. A further reported finding was that TCR beta sequences accurately predicted the HLA-A and HLA-B alleles for most subjects in the first cohort. The authors suggested that the approach could potentially be extended to other disease states and immunological phenotypes. In a later genetic analysis, fewer N-insertions in productive TCRs were reported among donors in an Asian-associated ancestry cluster than the roughly 640-donor mean. Linkage disequilibrium might explain the correlated functional status among segregating V segments, but an unknown experimental factor could not be excluded. A few of the identified cytomegalovirus-associated TCR beta chains were confirmed in vitro to be specific for cytomegalovirus antigens. Immune exposure information for the cohort was limited to CMV serostatus. Presence/absence analyses assumed roughly uniform sequencing depth across donors, an assumption that may not hold. A total of about 150 TCR beta chains were listed by the study as associated with cytomegalovirus. In this cohort, only TCR beta chains were sequenced, and detectable features were limited by the absence of alpha or paired-chain data. According to a later analysis, TCR association rates differed among HLA loci, with DRB1 alleles showing the most associated TCRs and HLA-C alleles showing the fewest. Across donors, most TCR sequences were observed very rarely, whereas some public TCRs were present in many individuals. A cluster of highly shared sequence variants was judged likely to be a technical artifact of the sequencing pipeline. Several of the top co-occurrence clusters appeared to be linked to parvovirus B19, influenza, CMV and Epstein-Barr virus, according to a later analysis. Specific HLA alleles were associated with some 15,000 TCR beta sequences at a false discovery rate of 0.05 in a later analysis.

The source material was PBMCs. The clonotype was recovered from a woman aged 40-49 years in good health and CMV-seropositive. In this chain, TRBV4-3 is recombined with TRBJ2-7, and the D gene may be TRBD2, 5 bases matching. CDR3 sequence: CASSQAGLKAYEQYF. The nucleotides read TGCGCCAGCAGCCAAGCCGGACTGAAAGCCTACGAGCAGTACTTC.